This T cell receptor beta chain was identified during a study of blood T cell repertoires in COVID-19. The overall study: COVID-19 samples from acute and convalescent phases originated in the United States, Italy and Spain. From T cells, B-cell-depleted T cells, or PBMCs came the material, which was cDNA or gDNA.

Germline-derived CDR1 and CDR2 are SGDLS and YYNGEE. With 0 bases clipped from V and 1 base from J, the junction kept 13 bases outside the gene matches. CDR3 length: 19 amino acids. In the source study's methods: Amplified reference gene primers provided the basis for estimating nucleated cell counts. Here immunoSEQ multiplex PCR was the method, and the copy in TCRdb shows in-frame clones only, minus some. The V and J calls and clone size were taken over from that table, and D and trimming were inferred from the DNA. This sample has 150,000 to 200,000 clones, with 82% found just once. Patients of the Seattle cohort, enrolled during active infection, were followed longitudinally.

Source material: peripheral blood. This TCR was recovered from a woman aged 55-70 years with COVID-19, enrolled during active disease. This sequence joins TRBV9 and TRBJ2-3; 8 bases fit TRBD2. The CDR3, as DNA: TGTGCCAGCAGCGTAGAGGACGGGAGGGTGTTAAGGGGCACAGATACGCAGTATTTT. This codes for CASSVEDGRVLRGTDTQYF.